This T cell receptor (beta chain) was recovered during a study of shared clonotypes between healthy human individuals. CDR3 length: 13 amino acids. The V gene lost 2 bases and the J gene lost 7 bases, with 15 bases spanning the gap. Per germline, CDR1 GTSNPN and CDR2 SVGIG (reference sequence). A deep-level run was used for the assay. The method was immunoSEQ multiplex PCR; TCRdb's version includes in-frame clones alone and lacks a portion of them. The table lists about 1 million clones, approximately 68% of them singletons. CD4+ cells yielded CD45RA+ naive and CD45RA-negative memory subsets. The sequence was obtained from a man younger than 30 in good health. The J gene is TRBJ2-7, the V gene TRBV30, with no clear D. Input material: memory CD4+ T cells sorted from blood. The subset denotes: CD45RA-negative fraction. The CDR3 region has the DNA TGTGCCTGGAGTCAAAGGCCGACTTCGGAGCAGTACTTC. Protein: CAWSQRPTSEQYF.